The rows below give T cell receptor beta chains drawn from one sample of a study of human T cells and chemical hapten exposure. MiXCR was run by TCRdb on the RACE reads, yielding one entry per CDR3 protein. The sample has about 160,000 distinct CDR3 sequences; 25% to 35% are singletons. The source was whole blood, collected in connection with sensitization to the hapten diphenylcyclopropenone (DPC). The receptors stem from a woman aged 18-29 years with alopecia areata. Some clones in this sample may be carry-over from other donors' samples. Both conserved end residues are part of each CDR3. Fields, in order: V gene, D gene, clone size, J gene, CDR3 DNA, CDR3 protein. The D gene is left open where the match is weak. Rows may omit the clone size; those that give it use once, few, many or a size class.

TRBV20-1,TRBD2,.,TRBJ2-7,TGCAGTGCTAGCGGGGGGGCGGGTGAGCAGTACTTC,CSASGGAGEQYF
TRBV27,.,many,TRBJ2-3,TGTGCCAGCAGCAATAATCGAGATACGCAGTATTTT,CASSNNRDTQYF
TRBV6-6,.,few,TRBJ1-5,TGTGCCAGTGTTCCTGACGGTAGCAATCAGCCCCAGCATTTT,CASVPDGSNQPQHF
TRBV29-1,.,.,TRBJ2-1,TGCAGCGTTGGACCTAGCTCGTTAAGCTCCTACAATGAGCAGTTCTTC,CSVGPSSLSSYNEQFF
TRBV12-3/TRBV12-4,TRBD1,.,TRBJ1-5,TGTGCCAGCAGTGTCACAGGGGGCGGCAATCAGCCCCAGCATTTT,CASSVTGGGNQPQHF
TRBV5-1,TRBD2,.,TRBJ2-1,TGCGCCAGCAGCCGTAGCGGGAGGGCCTCGGATGAGCAGTTCTTC,CASSRSGRASDEQFF
TRBV6-2/TRBV6-3,TRBD2,few,TRBJ2-1,TGTGCCAGCAGTTACTCTCTTAGCGGGAGGGCCCTGTTCTTC,CASSYSLSGRALFF
TRBV7-8,.,.,TRBJ2-7,TGTGCCAGCAGCTCCGAGACAGATTCCTACGAGCAGTACTTC,CASSSETDSYEQYF
TRBV5-1,.,.,TRBJ1-1,TGCGCCAGCAGCTTGGCCGGGACCGAGAGCGCTGAAGCTTTCTTT,CASSLAGTESAEAFF
TRBV5-6,TRBD1,.,TRBJ2-1,TGTGCCAGCAGCTTGGACAGGGGGCGAATTACCAATGAGCAGTTCTTC,CASSLDRGRITNEQFF
TRBV5-1,.,.,TRBJ2-2,TGCGCCAGCAGATTGAGAGGGGGACCGAACACCGGGGAGCTGTTTTTT,CASRLRGGPNTGELFF
TRBV6-2/TRBV6-3,TRBD1,.,TRBJ1-1,TGTGCCAGCAGTTTGACAGGGGAAGCCACTGAAGCTTTCTTT,CASSLTGEATEAFF
TRBV20-1,.,few,TRBJ2-3,TGCAGTGCCTCGAGACCGACGGGCACAGATACGCAGTATTTT,CSASRPTGTDTQYF
TRBV5-1,.,.,TRBJ2-3,TGCGCCAGCAGCTTGGGGGCCACCCTGAGCACAGATACGCAGTATTTT,CASSLGATLSTDTQYF
TRBV11-2,.,.,TRBJ2-7,TGTGCCAGCAGCTCTAACGGCGGGGGCCTTTACGAGCAGTACTTC,CASSSNGGGLYEQYF
TRBV9,.,.,TRBJ1-5,TGTGCCAGCAGCGTAGGTTGGGGGCTGGAGCCCCAGCATTTT,CASSVGWGLEPQHF
TRBV29-1,TRBD1,.,TRBJ1-4,TGCAGCGGGGGACAGTCAACTAATGAAAAACTGTTTTTT,CSGGQSTNEKLFF
TRBV18,.,.,TRBJ1-1,TGTGCCAGCTCACAAGGACAGAACACTGAAGCTTTCTTT,CASSQGQNTEAFF
TRBV29-1,.,.,TRBJ2-2,TGCAGCGTTGAAGATCCGAGAGGGGCCGGGGAGCTGTTTTTT,CSVEDPRGAGELFF
TRBV27,.,few,TRBJ1-1,TGTGCCAGCAGTTTTGAGCCTTGGCTCGGCACTGAAGCTTTCTTT,CASSFEPWLGTEAFF
TRBV7-2,.,.,TRBJ2-1,TGTGCCAGCAGCTTAGAGTACCCACCCTACAATGAGCAGTTCTTC,CASSLEYPPYNEQFF
TRBV10-3,TRBD1,.,TRBJ1-1,TGTGCCATCAGTGGGGACAGGGGGCAGAACACTGAAGCTTTCTTT,CAISGDRGQNTEAFF
TRBV4-1,.,few,TRBJ1-5,TGCGCCAGCAGCCAAGATTCGGTTCAACAGCCCCAGCATTTT,CASSQDSVQQPQHF
TRBV20-1,TRBD2,few,TRBJ2-1,TGCAGTGCTAGAGATTTCAGGACTAGCGGGCGCTCCTACAATGAGCAGTTCTTC,CSARDFRTSGRSYNEQFF
TRBV5-8,.,.,TRBJ2-1,TGTGCCAGCAGCGGCCGACTGCGTCTGGACAATGAGCAGTTCTTC,CASSGRLRLDNEQFF
TRBV25-1,.,few,TRBJ2-7,TGTGCCAGCAGTCCGGCTAGCGTCTACGAGCAGTACTTC,CASSPASVYEQYF
TRBV25-1,.,.,TRBJ2-3,TGTGCCAGCAGTGCCCCAGGTAGCACAGATACGCAGTATTTT,CASSAPGSTDTQYF
TRBV7-3,.,many,TRBJ2-7,TGTGCCACCACAGGGCTATCCTACGAGCAGTACTTC,CATTGLSYEQYF
TRBV7-3,TRBD1,once,TRBJ2-7,TGTGCCAGCAGCCTTGGACAGGGGGGCGAGCAGTACTTC,CASSLGQGGEQYF
TRBV15,TRBD1,.,TRBJ2-3,TGTGCCACCAGCAGGAGGGGACAGGGGGCAGATACGCAGTATTTT,CATSRRGQGADTQYF
TRBV6-2/TRBV6-3,TRBD2,once,TRBJ2-2,TGTGCCAGCATCGTAGGAGGACTAGCGGGGGCGAGCACCGGGGAGCTGTTTTTT,CASIVGGLAGASTGELFF
TRBV12-3/TRBV12-4,TRBD1,.,TRBJ2-5,TGTGCCAGCAGTTTGACAGGGATCGTTGAGACCCAGTACTTC,CASSLTGIVETQYF
TRBV6-7,.,.,TRBJ1-6,TGTGCCAGCAGTGGGCCAGGGGTTTGGAATTCACCCCTCCACTTT,CASSGPGVWNSPLHF
TRBV4-1,TRBD2,.,TRBJ2-5,TGCGCCAGCACCAAAGCGGGGGGTCTTGTGGAGACCCAGTACTTC,CASTKAGGLVETQYF
TRBV7-2,TRBD2,.,TRBJ2-7,TGTGCCAGCAGCTTAGGTTTGAGGTGGCTAGCGGGAGGGTCCCTATCCTACGAGCAGTACTTC,CASSLGLRWLAGGSLSYEQYF
TRBV7-8,.,many,TRBJ2-1,TGTGCCAGCAGCCAGGGACGGTACAATGAGCAGTTCTTC,CASSQGRYNEQFF
TRBV5-1,.,many,TRBJ2-2,TGCGCCAGCAGCTTGGCCAGGGGTACCGGGGAGCTGTTTTTT,CASSLARGTGELFF